This T cell receptor beta chain appears in the sequencing data of a study of shared clonotypes between healthy human individuals. CD45RO negativity and positive selection for CCR7 defined naive CD8 cells, a population that excluded terminally differentiated effector memory CD45RA+ cells. Caucasian adults residing in Nashville, Tennessee made up all the donors. Germline values: CDR1 SGHTA, CDR2 FQGNSA. Germline trimming cut 5 bases from V and 1 base from J; bases unmatched to any gene: 6. The CDR3 runs to 15 residues. In the original analysis: ImmunoSEQ gave junction-only sequences without quality scores, so filtering differed. Sequenced by immunoSEQ multiplex PCR; TCRdb stores in-frame clones only, minus some. That table gives V, J and clone size, and the DNA gave D and trimming. The sample has 600,000 or so clones, 90% to 95% seen once.

The specimen was naive CD8+ T cells sorted from blood. This TCR derives from a woman younger than 45 in good health. The rearrangement links TRBV7-2 to TRBJ2-7; 9 bases match TRBD1. CDR3: CASSGDRAPSYEQYF. The DNA of the CDR3 is TGTGCCAGCAGCGGGGACAGGGCCCCGTCCTACGAGCAGTACTTC.